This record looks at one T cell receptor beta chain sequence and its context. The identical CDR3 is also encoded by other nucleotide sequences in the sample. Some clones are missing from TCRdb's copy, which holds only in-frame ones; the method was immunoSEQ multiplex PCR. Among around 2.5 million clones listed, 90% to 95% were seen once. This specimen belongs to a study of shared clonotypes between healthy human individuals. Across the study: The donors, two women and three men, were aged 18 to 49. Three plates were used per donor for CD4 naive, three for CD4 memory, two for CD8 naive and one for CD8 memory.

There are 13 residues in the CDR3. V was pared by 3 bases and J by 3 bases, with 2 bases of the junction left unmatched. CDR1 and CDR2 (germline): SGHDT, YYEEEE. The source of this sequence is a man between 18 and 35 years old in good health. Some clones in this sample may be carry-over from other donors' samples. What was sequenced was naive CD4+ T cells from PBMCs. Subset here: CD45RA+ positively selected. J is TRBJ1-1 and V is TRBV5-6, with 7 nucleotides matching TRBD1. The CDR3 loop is CASSWDRHTEAFF. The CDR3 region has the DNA TGTGCCAGCAGCTGGGACAGACACACTGAAGCTTTCTTT.